The rows below give T cell receptor beta chains drawn from one sample of a study of shared clonotypes between healthy human individuals. Sequencing was performed with immunoSEQ multiplex PCR; in TCRdb, only in-frame clones are kept and a portion is missing. The sample records hundreds of thousands of clones, around 73% being singletons. Source material: memory CD4+ T cells sorted from blood. Every receptor here comes from a woman younger than 45 in good health. The CDR3 runs from the conserved cysteine through the conserved F or W. D genes are given only for firm matches. Clone size appears in some rows only: once, few, many, or a class for an expanded clone.

CDR3nt: TGTGCCAGCAGTTCTTGGGACAGGAAGAACACTGAAGCTTTCTTT
CDR3aa: CASSSWDRKNTEAFF
d_gene: TRBD1
j_gene: TRBJ1-1
abundance: many
v_gene: TRBV27

CDR3nt: TGTGCCAGCAGTATTTACGGGCCCCCCGGGAATGAGCAGTTCTTC
CDR3aa: CASSIYGPPGNEQFF
d_gene: -
j_gene: TRBJ2-1
abundance: -
v_gene: TRBV7-2

CDR3nt: TGTGCCAGCAGCCGGGACAGCCACTACGAGCAGTACTTC
CDR3aa: CASSRDSHYEQYF
d_gene: TRBD1
j_gene: TRBJ2-7
abundance: -
v_gene: TRBV6-6

CDR3nt: TGTGCCAGCTCACCTCGTCGGGATCATAGCAATCAGCCCCAGCATTTT
CDR3aa: CASSPRRDHSNQPQHF
d_gene: -
j_gene: TRBJ1-5
abundance: -
v_gene: TRBV18

CDR3nt: TGTGCCAGCAGCTTAAATGCCCCCGGGACGGGATCCTACGAGCAGTACTTC
CDR3aa: CASSLNAPGTGSYEQYF
d_gene: -
j_gene: TRBJ2-7
abundance: -
v_gene: TRBV7-3

CDR3nt: TGTGCCAGCAGCTTCGGACTAGCGGGAGTCTTTGGCACAGATACGCAGTATTTT
CDR3aa: CASSFGLAGVFGTDTQYF
d_gene: TRBD2
j_gene: TRBJ2-3
abundance: -
v_gene: TRBV7-6

CDR3nt: TGTGCCAGCAGCCTCGTTAACAGGGCCCGAGGCTACACCTTC
CDR3aa: CASSLVNRARGYTF
d_gene: -
j_gene: TRBJ1-2
abundance: -
v_gene: TRBV28

CDR3nt: TGTGCTAGTGGACAGGGTAGTGAGCAGTTCTTC
CDR3aa: CASGQGSEQFF
d_gene: -
j_gene: TRBJ2-1
abundance: -
v_gene: TRBV12-5

CDR3nt: TGCGCCAGCAGCGGTAGCGGGGTAGGGGCCGGGGAGCTGTTTTTT
CDR3aa: CASSGSGVGAGELFF
d_gene: TRBD2
j_gene: TRBJ2-2
abundance: -
v_gene: TRBV5-1

CDR3nt: TGTGCCAGCAGTTTATTCTCCACAGATACGCAGTATTTT
CDR3aa: CASSLFSTDTQYF
d_gene: -
j_gene: TRBJ2-3
abundance: few
v_gene: TRBV27

CDR3nt: TGTGCCAGCAGCGTCGGGGGCTGGGGCACTGAAGCTTTCTTT
CDR3aa: CASSVGGWGTEAFF
d_gene: -
j_gene: TRBJ1-1
abundance: -
v_gene: TRBV9